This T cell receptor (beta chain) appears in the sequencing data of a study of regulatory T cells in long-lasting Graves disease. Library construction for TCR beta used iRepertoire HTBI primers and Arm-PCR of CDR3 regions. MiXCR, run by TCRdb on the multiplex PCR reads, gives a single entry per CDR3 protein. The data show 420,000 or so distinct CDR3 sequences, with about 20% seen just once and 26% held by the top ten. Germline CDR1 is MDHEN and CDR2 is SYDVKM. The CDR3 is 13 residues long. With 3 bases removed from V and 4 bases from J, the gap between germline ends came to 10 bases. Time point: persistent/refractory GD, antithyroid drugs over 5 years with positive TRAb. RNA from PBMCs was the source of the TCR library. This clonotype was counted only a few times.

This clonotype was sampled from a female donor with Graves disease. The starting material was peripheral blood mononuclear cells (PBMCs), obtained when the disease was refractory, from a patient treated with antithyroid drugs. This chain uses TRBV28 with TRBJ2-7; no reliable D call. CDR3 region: CASSFRWTYEQYF. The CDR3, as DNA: TGTGCCAGCAGTTTTCGATGGACGTACGAGCAGTACTTC.